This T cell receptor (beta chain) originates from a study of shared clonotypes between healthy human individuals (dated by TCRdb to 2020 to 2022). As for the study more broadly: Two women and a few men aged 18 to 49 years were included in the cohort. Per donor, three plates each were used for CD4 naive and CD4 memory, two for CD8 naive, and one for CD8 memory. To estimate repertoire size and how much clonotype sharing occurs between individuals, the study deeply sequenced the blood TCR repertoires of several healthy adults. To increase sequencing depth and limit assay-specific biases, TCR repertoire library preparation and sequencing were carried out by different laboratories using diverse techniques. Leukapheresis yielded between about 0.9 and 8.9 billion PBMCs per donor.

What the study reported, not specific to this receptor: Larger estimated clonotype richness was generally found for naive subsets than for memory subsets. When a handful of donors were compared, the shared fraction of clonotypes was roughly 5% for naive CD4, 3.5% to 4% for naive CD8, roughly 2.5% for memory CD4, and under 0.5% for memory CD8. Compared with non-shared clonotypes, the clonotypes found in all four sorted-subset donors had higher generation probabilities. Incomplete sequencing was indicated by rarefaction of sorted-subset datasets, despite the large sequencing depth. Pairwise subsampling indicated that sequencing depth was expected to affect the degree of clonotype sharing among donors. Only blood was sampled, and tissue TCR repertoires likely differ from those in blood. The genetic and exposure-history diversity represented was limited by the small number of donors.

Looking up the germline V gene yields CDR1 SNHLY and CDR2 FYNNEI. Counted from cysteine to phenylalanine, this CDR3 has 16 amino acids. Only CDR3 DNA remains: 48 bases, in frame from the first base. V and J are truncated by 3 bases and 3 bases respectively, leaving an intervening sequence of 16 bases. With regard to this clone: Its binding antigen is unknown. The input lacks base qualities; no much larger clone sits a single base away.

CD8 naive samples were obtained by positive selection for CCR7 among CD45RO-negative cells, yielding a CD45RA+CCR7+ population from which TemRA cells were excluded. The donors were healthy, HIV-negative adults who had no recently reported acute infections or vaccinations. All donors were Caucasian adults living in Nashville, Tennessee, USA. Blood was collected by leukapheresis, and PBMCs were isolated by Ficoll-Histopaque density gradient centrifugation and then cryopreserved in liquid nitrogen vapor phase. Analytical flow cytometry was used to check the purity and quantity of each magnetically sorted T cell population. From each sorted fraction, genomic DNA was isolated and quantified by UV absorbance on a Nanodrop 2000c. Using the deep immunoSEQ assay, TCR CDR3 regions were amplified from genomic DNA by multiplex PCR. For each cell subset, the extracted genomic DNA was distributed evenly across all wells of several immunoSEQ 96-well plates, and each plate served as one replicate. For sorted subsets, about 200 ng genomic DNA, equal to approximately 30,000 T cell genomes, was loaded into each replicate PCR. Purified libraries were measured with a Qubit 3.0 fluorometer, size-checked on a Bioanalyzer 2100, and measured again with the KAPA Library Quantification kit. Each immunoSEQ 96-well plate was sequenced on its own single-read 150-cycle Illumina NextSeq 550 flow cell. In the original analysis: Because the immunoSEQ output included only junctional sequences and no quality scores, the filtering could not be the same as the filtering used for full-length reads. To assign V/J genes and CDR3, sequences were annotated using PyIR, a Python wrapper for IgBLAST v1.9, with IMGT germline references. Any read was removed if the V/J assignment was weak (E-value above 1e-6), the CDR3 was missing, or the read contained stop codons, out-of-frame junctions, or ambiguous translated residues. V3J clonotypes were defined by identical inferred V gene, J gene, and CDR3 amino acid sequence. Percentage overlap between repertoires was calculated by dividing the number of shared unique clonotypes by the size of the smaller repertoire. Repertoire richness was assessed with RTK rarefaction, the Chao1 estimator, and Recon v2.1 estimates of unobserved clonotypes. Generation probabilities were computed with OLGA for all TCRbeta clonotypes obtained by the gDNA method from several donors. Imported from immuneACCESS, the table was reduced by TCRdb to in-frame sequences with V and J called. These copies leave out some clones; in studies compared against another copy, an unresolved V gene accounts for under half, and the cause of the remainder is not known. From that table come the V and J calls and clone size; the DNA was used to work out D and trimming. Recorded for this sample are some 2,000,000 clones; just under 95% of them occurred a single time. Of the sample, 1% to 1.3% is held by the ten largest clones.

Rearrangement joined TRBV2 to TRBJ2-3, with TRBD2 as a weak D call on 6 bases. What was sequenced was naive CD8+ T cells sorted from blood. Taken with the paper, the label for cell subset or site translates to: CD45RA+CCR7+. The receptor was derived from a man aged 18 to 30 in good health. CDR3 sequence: CASSEWAGSGTDTQYF. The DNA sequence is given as TGTGCCAGCAGTGAGTGGGCGGGATCAGGTACAGATACGCAGTATTTT.